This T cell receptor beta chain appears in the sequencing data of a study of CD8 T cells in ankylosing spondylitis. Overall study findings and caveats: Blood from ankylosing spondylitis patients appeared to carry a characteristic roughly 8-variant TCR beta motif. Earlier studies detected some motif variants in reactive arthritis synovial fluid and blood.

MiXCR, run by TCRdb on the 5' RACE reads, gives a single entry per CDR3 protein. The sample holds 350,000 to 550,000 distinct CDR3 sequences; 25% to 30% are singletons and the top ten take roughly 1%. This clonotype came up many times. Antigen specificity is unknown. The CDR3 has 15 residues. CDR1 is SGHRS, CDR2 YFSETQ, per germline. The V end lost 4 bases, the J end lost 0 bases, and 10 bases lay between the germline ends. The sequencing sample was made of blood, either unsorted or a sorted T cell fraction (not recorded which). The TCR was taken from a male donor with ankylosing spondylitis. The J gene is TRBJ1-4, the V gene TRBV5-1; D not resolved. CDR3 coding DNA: TGCGCCAGCAGCGAGGACGGAGCAACTAATGAAAAACTGTTTTTT. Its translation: CASSEDGATNEKLFF.